A single TCR beta chain is shown here with its context. In the original processing: Amplification with reference gene primers provided the estimates of nucleated cell counts. Here immunoSEQ multiplex PCR was the method, and the copy in TCRdb shows in-frame clones only, minus some. From that table come the V and J calls and clone size; the DNA was used to work out D and trimming. The sample lists around 29,000 clones, 85% to 90% occurring once. The data were taken from a study of blood T cell repertoires in COVID-19. Overall study context: The United States, Italy and Spain provided the acute and convalescent COVID-19 samples. From T cells, B-cell-depleted T cells, or PBMCs came the material, which was cDNA or gDNA.

Trimming cost V 5 bases and J 1 base, with 5 bases left between them. The CDR3 is made up of 12 amino acids. Germline V gene sequence: CDR1 KGHSH, CDR2 LQKENI. The clonotype comes from a woman aged 60-75 years with active COVID-19. This rearrangement joins TRBV18 to TRBJ1-1, with unresolved D. The sequenced material came from peripheral blood. The chain's CDR3 is CASSSGNTEAFF. In nucleotides, the CDR3 is TGTGCCAGCTCAAGCGGGAACACTGAAGCTTTCTTT. The variable domain in full, with the rest retrieved from reference TRBV18 and TRBJ1-1, is NAGVMQNPRHLVRRRGQEARLRCSPMKGHSHVYWYRQLPEEGLKFMVYLQKENIIDESGMPKERFSAEFPKEGPSILRIQQVVRGDSAAYFCASSSGNTEAFFGQGTRLTVV.